This TCR beta chain appears in the sequencing data of a study of cytomegalovirus exposure and HLA in healthy donors. This clone was observed a single time. Antigen specificity is unknown. Trimming removed 4 bases from V and 4 bases from J, with 7 bases in between. Germline V gene lookup returns CDR1 MGHDK and CDR2 SYGVNS. The CDR3 length is 13 residues. Profiling relied on immunoSEQ multiplex PCR, and the TCRdb table lists in-frame clones only, not all of them. The sample has 95,000 to 150,000 clones, more than 75% seen once. The donors were members of the validation cohort comprising about 130 subjects, separate from the roughly 690-subject first cohort. Study-wide results and limits: Using the classifier, cytomegalovirus status was reportedly diagnosed with high specificity and sensitivity.

The chain has TRBV25-1 and TRBJ2-2; unclear D gene. Material: PBMCs. The origin of this receptor is a woman aged 25 to 39 in good health and CMV-seronegative. The CDR3 coding sequence is TGTGCCAGCAGTGCACTGCTCACCGGGGAGCTGTTTTTT. Its protein is CASSALLTGELFF.